The T cell receptor beta chain described here comes from a study of regulatory T cells in long-lasting Graves disease. This clonotype has just a few counts. Stated time point: newly diagnosed GD, antithyroid drugs for less than 3 months. With RNA extracted from PBMCs as input, the TCR library was made. Building the TCR beta libraries relied on iRepertoire HTBI primers, and CDR3 regions underwent Arm-PCR. TCRdb redid the calling of the multiplex PCR reads with MiXCR, one entry per CDR3 protein. The table shows 400,000 to 500,000 distinct CDR3 sequences, with approximately 16% occurring only once. Germline V gene sequence: CDR1 ENHRY, CDR2 SYGVKD. The ends were cut back, 4 bases at V and 3 bases at J, with 4 bases in the middle. This CDR3 comprises 11 residues. These data were likewise used in another study, on T cells in Graves' hyperthyroidism and ophthalmopathy. That paper notes: With the HTBI primer set, the TCR CDR3 went through a first round of RT-PCR.

The TCR originated in a woman under 30 with Graves disease. The source was peripheral blood mononuclear cells (PBMCs), collected at new diagnosis, from a patient treated with antithyroid drugs. The rearrangement links TRBV10-3 to TRBJ2-7; D gene unclear. The CDR3, as DNA: TGTGCCATCAGTGGAGACTACGAGCAGTACTTC. This encodes CAISGDYEQYF.